Described below is a single T cell receptor (beta chain) sequence and its context. Its antigen is currently unknown. TCR sequencing used cDNA made by reverse transcription of extracted RNA. The method was immunoSEQ multiplex PCR; TCRdb's version includes in-frame clones alone and lacks a portion of them. There are around 35,000 clones in the sample; approximately 58% occur only once, and approximately 40% lies in the top ten. The sample originates from a study of CD8+ T cells in alopecia areata. Cell sorting on a FACSAria was used to separate CD4+ and CD8+ T cells from the PBMCs. Findings and limits, study-wide: Affected lesional scalp, above all in alopecia totalis/universalis, was more clonal than normal scalp. Sequencing of scalp tissue also captures the resident alphabeta T cells of normal skin.

This CDR3 contains 13 residues. V lost 4 bases to trimming and J lost 3 bases, with 11 bases between them. CDR1 and CDR2 from the germline V gene are SGDLS and YYNGEE. This receptor was identified in a human donor with alopecia areata. The source material was NKG2D-high CD8+ T cells sorted from blood. The chain carries TRBV9 and TRBJ2-7; possibly TRBD1 or TRBD2 for D (6 bases each). CDR3 protein: CASSSGADYEQYF. The CDR3 DNA reads as TGTGCCAGCAGCTCGGGGGCGGACTACGAGCAGTACTTC. The whole variable domain, filled in from reference TRBV9 and TRBJ2-7, reads DSGVTQTPKHLITATGQRVTLRCSPRSGDLSVYWYQQSLDQGLQFLIQYYNGEERAKGNILERFSAQQFPDLHSELNLSSLELGDSALYFCASSSGADYEQYFGPGTRLTVT.